A single sample gave rise to the 28 T cell receptor beta chains below, sequenced in a study of T cell responses to AZD1222 COVID-19 vaccine. Measured with immunoSEQ multiplex PCR; TCRdb has only the in-frame clones, and not every one. This table holds 42,000 or so clones, 88% found once. The input for sequencing was peripheral blood, taken 28 days after the second dose of the MenACWY control vaccine. The receptor source for this set is an adult who received the MenACWY meningococcal vaccine as a control.

The chain carries TRBV28 and TRBJ2-1, with 8 bases fitting TRBD2. Trimming at V came to 9 bases and at J to 3 bases, leaving 16 bases not matched to a gene. Germline V gene lookup returns CDR1 MDHEN and CDR2 SYDVKM. This CDR3 has 17 residues. The chain's CDR3 is CASRSPSGGPVYNEQFF. The CDR3 DNA follows: TGTGCCAGTAGGAGTCCCTCGGGAGGGCCGGTCTACAATGAGCAGTTCTTC.

This chain connects TRBV28 to TRBJ2-7; D gene unclear. V lost 6 bases to trimming and J lost 3 bases, with 12 bases between them. The germline CDR1 and CDR2 sequences are MDHEN and SYDVKM. The length of the CDR3 is 13 residues. CDR3 loop: CASSSLTSYEQYF. Written as DNA, the CDR3 is TGTGCCAGCAGCTCGCTGACAAGCTACGAGCAGTACTTC.

The CDR3 region has the DNA TGTGCCAGCAGCCGACCGGGACAGGGGCCAATTGGGCAGTACTTC. This encodes CASSRPGQGPIGQYF. The gene calls are TRBV3-1 (or the pseudogene TRBV3-2) and TRBJ2-7; 10 bases are a match to TRBD1. Trimming cost V 4 bases and J 9 bases; bases outside gene matches: 12. This CDR3 is built from 15 residues. Germline V CDR1 and CDR2: LGHDT, YNNKEL (reference sequence).

This clone occurred once. The rearrangement links TRBV29-1 to TRBJ2-1; possible D gene TRBD2, 5 bases. V gave up 5 bases and J gave up 1 base, with 9 bases separating them. Germline lookup yields CDR1 SQVTM and CDR2 ANQGSEA. This CDR3 region has 13 residues. In DNA, the CDR3 is TGCAGCGTTTCGGCGGGTTCCTACAATGAGCAGTTCTTC. Amino acids: CSVSAGSYNEQFF.

The J gene is TRBJ2-2, the V gene TRBV7-3; no clear D gene. Looked up from germline, CDR1 is SGHTA and CDR2 is FQGTGA. With 2 bases removed from V and 1 base from J, the gap between germline ends came to 5 bases. The CDR3 runs to 14 residues. The CDR3 DNA reads TGTGCCAGCAGCTTATTCCTGAACACCGGGGAGCTGTTTTTT. It yields the protein CASSLFLNTGELFF.

This chain joins TRBV7-2 and TRBJ1-5, with a weak D call TRBD1 (5 bases). The CDR3 has 13 residues. Germline V gene data show CDR1 as SGHTA and CDR2 as FQGNSA. V was trimmed by 4 bases and J by 4 bases, leaving 8 bases between them. CDR3 sequence: CASSWDGNQPQHF. CDR3 DNA: TGTGCCAGCAGCTGGGACGGGAATCAGCCCCAGCATTTT. Filled out from reference TRBV7-2 and TRBJ1-5, the complete variable domain reads GAGVSQSPSNKVTEKGKDVELRCDPISGHTALYWYRQSLGQGLEFLIYFQGNSAPDKSGLPSDRFSAERTGGSVSTLTIQRTQQEDSAVYLCASSWDGNQPQHFGDGTRLSIL.

This clone was observed once. The CDR3 nucleotides read TGCGCCAGCAGCCAAGATCCCGCCTCCTACAATGAGCAGTTCTTC. It yields the protein CASSQDPASYNEQFF. This chain joins TRBV5-1 and TRBJ2-1; D gene unclear. The CDR3 is made up of 15 amino acids. The germline gives CDR1 SGHRS, CDR2 YFSETQ. V lost 4 bases and J 0 bases, leaving 11 bases between the germline ends.

The rearrangement joins TRBV4-1 to TRBJ1-1, with D maybe TRBD1 (5 bases). Germline V lookup: CDR1 MGHRA, CDR2 YSYEKL. V dropped 3 bases and J dropped 10 bases, with 18 bases sitting between them. The CDR3 length is 14 residues. CDR3 in amino acids: CASSHSGSRVGAFF. CDR3 DNA sequence: TGCGCCAGCAGCCATTCGGGATCCAGGGTGGGAGCTTTCTTT.

In its sample, this clone was seen a few times. The chain couples TRBV29-1 to TRBJ1-2; 10 bases match TRBD1. The CDR3 is made up of 12 amino acids. The germline V gene has CDR1 SQVTM and CDR2 ANQGSEA. Unmatched junction bases numbered 5, after V lost 7 bases and J lost 6 bases. CDR3: CSARTGGHGYTF. The DNA of the CDR3 is TGCAGCGCCCGGACAGGGGGTCATGGCTACACCTTC.

This chain connects TRBV6-5 to TRBJ2-3; 8 bases are a match to TRBD2. V lost 10 bases to trimming and J lost 2 bases; unmatched junction nucleotides: 8. The CDR3 is made up of 14 amino acids. Germline loops: CDR1 MNHEY, CDR2 SVGAGI. CDR3 nucleotide sequence: TGTGCCACTACCGGGACTAGTACCACAGATACGCAGTATTTT. It specifies CATTGTSTTDTQYF.

The CDR3 is CASSLYYEQYF. CDR3 coding DNA: TGTGCCAGCAGTCTATACTACGAGCAGTACTTC. This chain joins TRBV6-6 and TRBJ2-7; no clear D. V was trimmed by 5 bases and J by 3 bases, leaving 5 bases between them. This CDR3 contains 11 residues. Germline V gene sequence: CDR1 MNHNY, CDR2 SVGAGI (reference sequence).

This sequence joins TRBV19 and TRBJ2-2; D remains ambiguous. Trimming took 9 bases from V and 3 from J, leaving 14 bases between them. The CDR3 contains 14 residues. Per germline, CDR1 LNHDA and CDR2 SQIVND (reference sequence). The CDR3 sequence is CASRPRADTGELFF. In nucleotides, the CDR3 is TGTGCCAGCAGGCCTCGGGCTGACACCGGGGAGCTGTTTTTT.

This clone was seen only a few times. V gene TRBV5-1 combines with J gene TRBJ1-2, with TRBD1 matching 12 bases. The CDR3 runs to 17 residues. The junction had 10 bases not matched to a gene; V was cut back by 4 bases and J by 3 bases. Per the germline V gene, CDR1 is SGHRS and CDR2 is YFSETQ. CDR3 loop: CASSLSPGTGGDYGYTF. The CDR3 DNA sequence: TGCGCCAGCAGCCTCAGTCCCGGGACAGGGGGCGACTATGGCTACACCTTC.

The chain uses TRBV9 and TRBJ2-3; the D is unclear. The CDR3 has 12 residues. V lost 4 bases and J 0 bases, leaving 3 bases between the germline ends. Looked up from germline, CDR1 is SGDLS and CDR2 is YYNGEE. CDR3 residues: CASSLSTDTQYF. CDR3 nucleotide sequence: TGTGCCAGCAGCCTTAGCACAGATACGCAGTATTTT.

The V gene is TRBV7-9, the J gene TRBJ1-1; D remains ambiguous. V lost 2 bases to trimming and J lost 8 bases, with 9 bases between them. The length of the CDR3 is 12 residues. Germline-derived CDR1 and CDR2 are SEHNR and FQNEAQ (reference sequence). In nucleotides, the CDR3 is TGTGCCAGCAGCTTACCGGACCGGGAAGCTTTCTTT. Amino acid sequence: CASSLPDREAFF.

The gene calls are TRBV15 and TRBJ2-1, with 10 bases that match TRBD2. V lost 0 bases, J lost 7 bases, and 9 bases stayed unmatched. Per the germline V gene, CDR1 is LNHNV and CDR2 is YYDKDF (reference sequence). The CDR3 is made up of 17 amino acids. CDR3 loop: CATSRDSLTSGLNEQFF. In nucleotides, the CDR3 is TGTGCCACCAGCAGAGATTCTCTGACTAGCGGGCTAAATGAGCAGTTCTTC.

The chain joins TRBV30 to TRBJ2-3; the match to TRBD2 covers 16 bases. The V gene end was trimmed by 3 bases and the J gene end by 3 bases; junction bases not matched to a gene: 6. The CDR3 runs 17 residues. In germline, CDR1 is GTSNPN, CDR2 SVGIG (reference sequence). CDR3 sequence (DNA): TGTGCCTGGAGAGGGACTAGCGGGAGGGCCGTTACAGATACGCAGTATTTT. Translated: CAWRGTSGRAVTDTQYF.

The chain links TRBV5-1 to TRBJ1-1; D unresolved. V was shortened by 0 bases and J by 0 bases, with 12 bases between the two germline ends. The germline CDR1 and CDR2 sequences are SGHRS and YFSETQ. The length of the CDR3 is 16 residues. The CDR3 is CASSLAAGFMNTEAFF. CDR3 coding DNA: TGCGCCAGCAGCTTGGCCGCAGGTTTTATGAACACTGAAGCTTTCTTT.

The CDR3 sequence: CASSQDRTGGLSYEQYF. The CDR3 DNA sequence: TGTGCCAGCAGCCAAGATAGAACAGGGGGCCTCTCCTACGAGCAGTACTTC. This chain uses TRBV4-2 with TRBJ2-7; 9 nucleotides match TRBD1. Germline CDR1 and CDR2: LGHNA and YNFKEQ. V was pared by 0 bases and J by 0 bases, with 6 bases of the junction left unmatched. The CDR3 covers 17 residues.

The genes are TRBV28 and TRBJ2-1; D gene unclear. The V gene's germline CDR1 is MDHEN and CDR2 SYDVKM. This CDR3 has 14 residues. The V and J ends lost 4 bases and 4 bases respectively, with 11 bases between them. This chain's CDR3 is CASSSYWLYNEQFF. CDR3 DNA sequence: TGTGCCAGCAGTTCGTACTGGCTTTACAATGAGCAGTTCTTC. Full variable domain (outside the CDR3, taken from reference TRBV28 and TRBJ2-1): DVKVTQSSRYLVKRTGEKVFLECVQDMDHENMFWYRQDPGLGLRLIYFSYDVKMKEKGDIPEGYSVSREKKERFSLILESASTNQTSMYLCASSSYWLYNEQFFGPGTRLTVL.

The chain couples TRBV28 to TRBJ1-4; TRBD1 might be the D (6 bases). Trimming took 9 bases from V and 7 from J, leaving 12 bases between them. This CDR3 has 12 amino acids. Germline V gene data show CDR1 as MDHEN and CDR2 as SYDVKM. The chain's CDR3 is CASMSGVEKLFF. CDR3 bases: TGTGCCAGTATGTCAGGGGTTGAAAAACTGTTTTTT.

The chain carries TRBV7-2 and TRBJ2-1; possibly TRBD2 for D (7 bases). Germline lookup yields CDR1 SGHTA and CDR2 FQGNSA. Deletions cut 2 bases from V and 7 bases from J, with 15 bases between. The CDR3 is 15 residues long. The CDR3 here is CASSLRLGGANEQFF. CDR3 bases: TGTGCCAGCAGCTTAAGGCTAGGGGGGGCGAATGAGCAGTTCTTC.

V gene TRBV7-3 combines with J gene TRBJ2-3, with 7 bases identical to TRBD2. CDR3 length: 16 amino acids. With 4 bases clipped from V and 4 bases from J, the junction kept 11 bases outside the gene matches. Per germline, CDR1 SGHTA and CDR2 FQGTGA. CDR3 nucleotide sequence: TGTGCCAGCAGCTCCGCCCCCTTACTAGCGCCAGATACGCAGTATTTT. Translating gives CASSSAPLLAPDTQYF.

Only a few counts were recorded for this clone. The J gene is TRBJ2-7, the V gene TRBV2; tentative D call: TRBD1 (5 bases). There are 12 residues in the CDR3. Germline lookup yields CDR1 SNHLY and CDR2 FYNNEI. Trimming took 6 bases from V and 4 from J, leaving 10 bases between them. Here the CDR3 reads CASRDDSYEQYF. The CDR3 DNA is TGTGCCAGCAGGGACGACAGTTACGAGCAGTACTTC.

The rearrangement joins TRBV24-1 to TRBJ2-3, with 9 bases aligning to TRBD1. This CDR3 is built from 17 residues. Germline V gene sequence: CDR1 KGHDR, CDR2 SFDVKD. Trimming at V came to 3 bases and at J to 5 bases, leaving 11 bases not matched to a gene. CDR3 amino acids: CATSDRTPGQGGDTQYF. Written as DNA, the CDR3 is TGTGCCACCAGTGATCGGACCCCGGGACAGGGTGGAGATACGCAGTATTTT.

The chain combines TRBV28 with TRBJ2-7, with D perhaps TRBD2 (5 bases). Germline V gene sequence: CDR1 MDHEN, CDR2 SYDVKM. This CDR3 is built from 14 residues. Deletions cut 5 bases from V and 4 bases from J, with 15 bases between. This CDR3 is CASSQRDSWYEQYF. DNA for the CDR3: TGTGCCAGCAGTCAACGGGATTCGTGGTACGAGCAGTACTTC.

The CDR3 region is CASSVSGGRPMNEQYF. Here the CDR3 DNA reads TGTGCCAGCAGCGTCTCCGGCGGGAGGCCCATGAACGAGCAGTACTTC. The chain links TRBV9 to TRBJ2-7, with 8 bases identical to TRBD2. The CDR3 consists of 16 residues. With 2 bases clipped from V and 5 bases from J, the junction kept 12 bases outside the gene matches. The V gene's germline CDR1 is SGDLS and CDR2 YYNGEE.

The chain joins TRBV5-4 to TRBJ1-5; D gene uncertain. Germline V gene lookup returns CDR1 SGHNT and CDR2 YYREEE (reference sequence). The length of the CDR3 is 14 residues. The CDR3 spells CVEGNWNPNQPQHF. The CDR3 DNA is TGTGTCGAAGGGAATTGGAACCCCAATCAGCCCCAGCATTTT.